This TCR beta chain appears in the sequencing data of a study of shared clonotypes between healthy human individuals. Profiled with immunoSEQ multiplex PCR; TCRdb holds only in-frame clones, not every one. The sample lists about 1 million clones, about 84% seen once, with 0.4% to 0.55% in the top ten. All donors qualified as healthy HIV-negative adults and had experienced no recent acute infections or vaccinations. The junction had 5 bases not matched to a gene; V was cut back by 4 bases and J by 3 bases. The CDR3 is made up of 14 amino acids. The germline V gene has CDR1 MNHNS and CDR2 SASEGT. The chain recombines TRBV6-1 with TRBJ2-7; TRBD1 agrees at 8 bases. The sample consisted of memory CD4+ T cells from PBMCs. The subset denotes: CD45RA-negative fraction. The receptor was derived from a man aged 18 to 29 in good health. Some clones in this sample may be carry-over from other donors' samples. CDR3 nucleotides: TGTGCCAGCAGTGTCTGGACAGGGCTCTACGAGCAGTACTTC. It is translated as CASSVWTGLYEQYF.